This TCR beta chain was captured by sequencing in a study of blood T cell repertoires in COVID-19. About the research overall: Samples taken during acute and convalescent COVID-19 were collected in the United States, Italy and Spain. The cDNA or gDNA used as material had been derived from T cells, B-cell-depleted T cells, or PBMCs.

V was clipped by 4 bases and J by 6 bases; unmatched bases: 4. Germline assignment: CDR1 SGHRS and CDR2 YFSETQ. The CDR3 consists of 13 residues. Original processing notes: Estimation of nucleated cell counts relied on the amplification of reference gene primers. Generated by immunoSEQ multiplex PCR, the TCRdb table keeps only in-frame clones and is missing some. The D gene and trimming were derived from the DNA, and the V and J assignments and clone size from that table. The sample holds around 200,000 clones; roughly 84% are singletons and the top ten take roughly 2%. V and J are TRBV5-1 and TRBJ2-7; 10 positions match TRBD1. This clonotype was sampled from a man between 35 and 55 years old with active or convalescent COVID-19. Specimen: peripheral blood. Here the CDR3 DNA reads TGCGCCAGCAGCCCGTGGACAGGGGGCGAGCAGTACTTC. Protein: CASSPWTGGEQYF.